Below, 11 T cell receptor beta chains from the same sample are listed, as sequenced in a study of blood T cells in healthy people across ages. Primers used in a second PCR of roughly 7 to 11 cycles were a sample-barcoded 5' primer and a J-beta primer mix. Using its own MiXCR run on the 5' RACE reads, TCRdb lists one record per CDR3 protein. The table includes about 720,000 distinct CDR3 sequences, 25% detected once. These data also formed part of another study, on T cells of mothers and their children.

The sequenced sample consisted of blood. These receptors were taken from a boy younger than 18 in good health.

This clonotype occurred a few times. The CDR3 here is CASSDSEARNTEAFF. CDR3 sequence (DNA): TGTGCCAGCAGTGACTCGGAGGCTAGGAACACTGAAGCTTTCTTT. The chain combines TRBV6-4 with TRBJ1-1, with no clear D. Germline V gives CDR1 MRHNA, CDR2 SNTAGT. The V end was cut by 0 bases, the J end by 1 base, with 9 bases between. CDR3 length: 15 amino acids.

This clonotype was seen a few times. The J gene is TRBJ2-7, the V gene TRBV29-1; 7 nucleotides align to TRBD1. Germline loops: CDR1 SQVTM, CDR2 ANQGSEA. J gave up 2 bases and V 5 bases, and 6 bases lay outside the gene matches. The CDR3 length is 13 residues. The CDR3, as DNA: TGCAGCGTTTTCTGGGACAGTACCTACGAGCAGTACTTC. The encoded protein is CSVFWDSTYEQYF.

CDR3 DNA sequence: TGTGCCAGCAGCTTAGATTTGCGCGAGCAGTACTTC. It codes for CASSLDLREQYF. The chain combines TRBV11-2 with TRBJ2-7, with D unresolved. This CDR3 comprises 12 residues. Germline CDR1 is SGHAT and CDR2 is FQNNGV. V was cut by 0 bases and J by 6 bases, with 6 bases left in between. The entire variable domain, with the rest obtained from reference TRBV11-2 and TRBJ2-7, is as follows: EAGVAQSPRYKIIEKRQSVAFWCNPISGHATLYWYQQILGQGPKLLIQFQNNGVVDDSQLPKDRFSAERLKGVDSTLKIQPAKLEDSAVYLCASSLDLREQYFGPGTRLTVT.

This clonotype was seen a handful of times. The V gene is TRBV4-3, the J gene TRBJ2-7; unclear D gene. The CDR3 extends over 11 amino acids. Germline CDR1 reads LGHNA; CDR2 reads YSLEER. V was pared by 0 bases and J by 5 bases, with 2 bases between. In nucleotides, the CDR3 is TGCGCCAGCAGCCAAGACAACGAGCAGTACTTC. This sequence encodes CASSQDNEQYF.

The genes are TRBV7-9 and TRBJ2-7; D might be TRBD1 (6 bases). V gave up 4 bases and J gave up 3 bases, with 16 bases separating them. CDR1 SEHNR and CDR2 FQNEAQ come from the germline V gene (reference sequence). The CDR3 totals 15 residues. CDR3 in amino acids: CASSSGTHYLYEQYF. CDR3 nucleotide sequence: TGTGCCAGCAGCTCCGGGACACACTACCTCTACGAGCAGTACTTC. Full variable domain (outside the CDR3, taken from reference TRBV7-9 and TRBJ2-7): DTGVSQNPRHKITKRGQNVTFRCDPISEHNRLYWYRQTLGQGPEFLTYFQNEAQLEKSRLLSDRFSAERPKGSFSTLEIQRTEQGDSAMYLCASSSGTHYLYEQYFGPGTRLTVT.

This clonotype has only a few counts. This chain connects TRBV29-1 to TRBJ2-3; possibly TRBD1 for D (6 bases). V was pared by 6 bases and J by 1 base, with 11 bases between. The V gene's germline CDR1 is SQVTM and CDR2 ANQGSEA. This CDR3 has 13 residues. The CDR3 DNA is TGCAGCGTGGACAGTTCAGGCACAGATACGCAGTATTTT. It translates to CSVDSSGTDTQYF.

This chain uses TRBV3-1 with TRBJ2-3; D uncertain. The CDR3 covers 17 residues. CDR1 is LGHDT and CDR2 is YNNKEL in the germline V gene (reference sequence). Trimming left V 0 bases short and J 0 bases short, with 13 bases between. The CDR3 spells CASSQDRGGTSTDTQYF. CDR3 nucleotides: TGTGCCAGCAGCCAAGATCGTGGCGGAACTAGCACAGATACGCAGTATTTT.

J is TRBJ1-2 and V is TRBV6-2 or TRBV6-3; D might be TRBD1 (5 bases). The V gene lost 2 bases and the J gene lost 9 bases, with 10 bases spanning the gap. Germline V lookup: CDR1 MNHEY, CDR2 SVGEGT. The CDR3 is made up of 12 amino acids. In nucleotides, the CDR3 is TGTGCCAGCAGTTACCACCCGGGACGCTACACCTTC. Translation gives CASSYHPGRYTF.

Written as DNA, the CDR3 is TGCAGCGGACGGAGGTGGGCAACAGGAGAGACCCAGTACTTC. It translates to CSGRRWATGETQYF. V usage is TRBV29-1 and J usage is TRBJ2-5; D assignment may be TRBD1 or TRBD2 (5 bases each). The CDR3 is made up of 14 amino acids. V lost 7 bases and J lost 4, with 19 bases in between. Germline V CDR1 and CDR2: SQVTM, ANQGSEA.

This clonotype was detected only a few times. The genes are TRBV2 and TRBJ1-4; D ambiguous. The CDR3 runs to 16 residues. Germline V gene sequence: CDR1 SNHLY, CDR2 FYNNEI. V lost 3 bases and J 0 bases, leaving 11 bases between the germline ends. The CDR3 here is CASSELDVSTNEKLFF. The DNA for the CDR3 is TGTGCCAGCAGTGAGTTAGACGTGTCAACTAATGAAAAACTGTTTTTT.

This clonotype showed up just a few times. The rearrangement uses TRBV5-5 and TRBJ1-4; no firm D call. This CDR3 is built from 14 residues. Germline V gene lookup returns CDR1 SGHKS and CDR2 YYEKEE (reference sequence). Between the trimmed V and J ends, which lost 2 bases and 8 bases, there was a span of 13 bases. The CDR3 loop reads CASSFEALREKLFF. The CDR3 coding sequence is TGTGCCAGCAGCTTTGAAGCGTTACGGGAAAAACTGTTTTTT.